Given below is one TCR beta chain in context. Per the germline V gene, CDR1 is SGHTA and CDR2 is FQGNSA. V lost 1 base and J lost 5, with 17 bases in between. The CDR3 sequence is 16 residues long. These data come from a study of control samples from healthy donors and cancer patients. Using immunoSEQ multiplex PCR, the repertoire was profiled, and TCRdb retains in-frame clones only, with some absent. Of 96,000 or so clones in the sample, 85% to 95% were seen once. The chain has TRBV7-2 and TRBJ2-5, with a weak D call TRBD2 (6 bases). Sequenced: blood. The sequence came from a man between 18 and 35 years old in good health. CDR3 coding DNA: TGTGCCAGCAGCTTAGTTTTAGTAGGAGGGGATGAGACCCAGTACTTC. Its translation is CASSLVLVGGDETQYF.